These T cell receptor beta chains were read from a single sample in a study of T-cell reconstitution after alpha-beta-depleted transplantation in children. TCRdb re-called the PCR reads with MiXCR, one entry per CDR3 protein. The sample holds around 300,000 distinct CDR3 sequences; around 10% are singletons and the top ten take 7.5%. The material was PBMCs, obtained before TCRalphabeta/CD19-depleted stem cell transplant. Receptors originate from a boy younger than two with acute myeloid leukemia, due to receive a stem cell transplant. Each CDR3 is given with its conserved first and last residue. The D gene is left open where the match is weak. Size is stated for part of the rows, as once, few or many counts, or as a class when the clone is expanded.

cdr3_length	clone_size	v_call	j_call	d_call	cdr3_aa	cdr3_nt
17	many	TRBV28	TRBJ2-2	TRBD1	CASSAHATGANTGELFF	TGTGCCAGCAGTGCCCATGCGACAGGGGCTAACACCGGGGAGCTGTTTTTT
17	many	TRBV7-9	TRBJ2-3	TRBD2	CASSLVGAGGLADTQYF	TGTGCCAGCAGCTTAGTAGGAGCGGGGGGGCTGGCAGATACGCAGTATTTT
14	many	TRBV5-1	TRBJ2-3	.	CASSTRTAEGTQYF	TGCGCCAGCAGCACTAGGACAGCCGAGGGTACGCAGTATTTT
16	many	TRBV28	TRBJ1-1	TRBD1	CASSLFRTGGDTEAFF	TGTGCCAGCAGTTTATTTCGGACAGGGGGGGACACTGAAGCTTTCTTT
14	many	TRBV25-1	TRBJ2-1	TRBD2	CASAWEGSYNEQFF	TGTGCCAGTGCTTGGGAGGGATCGTACAATGAGCAGTTCTTC
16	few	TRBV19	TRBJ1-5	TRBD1	CASSMYHDRGGQPQHF	TGTGCCAGTAGTATGTATCACGACAGGGGTGGACAGCCCCAGCATTTT
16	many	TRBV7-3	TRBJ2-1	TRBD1	CASSLRQGATYNEQFF	TGTGCCAGCAGCTTAAGGCAGGGGGCAACCTACAATGAGCAGTTCTTC
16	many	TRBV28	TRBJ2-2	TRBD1	CASMTPGQGNTGELFF	TGTGCCAGCATGACTCCGGGACAGGGGAACACCGGGGAGCTGTTTTTT
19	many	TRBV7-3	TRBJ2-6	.	CASSAHRVPYSSGANVLTF	TGTGCCAGCAGTGCCCACAGGGTACCCTATTCCTCTGGGGCCAACGTCCTGACTTTC
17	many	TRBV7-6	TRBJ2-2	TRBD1	CASSFVTAGQGTGELFF	TGTGCCAGCAGCTTTGTGACCGCGGGACAGGGCACCGGGGAGCTGTTTTTT
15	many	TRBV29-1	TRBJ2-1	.	CSVGKRLSSYNEQFF	TGCAGCGTTGGGAAGCGGCTCAGCTCCTACAATGAGCAGTTCTTC
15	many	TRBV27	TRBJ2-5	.	CASSSDMGGLETQYF	TGTGCCAGCAGTTCGGACATGGGGGGCCTGGAGACCCAGTACTTC
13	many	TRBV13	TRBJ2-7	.	CASSFPSTNEQYF	TGTGCCAGCAGCTTCCCTAGTACCAACGAGCAGTACTTC
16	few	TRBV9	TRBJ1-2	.	CASSVGVTAPNYGYTF	TGTGCCAGCAGCGTAGGGGTGACTGCCCCTAACTATGGCTACACCTTC
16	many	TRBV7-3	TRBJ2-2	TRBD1	CASSLRRTGNTGELFF	TGTGCCAGCAGCTTACGGCGGACAGGGAACACCGGGGAGCTGTTTTTT
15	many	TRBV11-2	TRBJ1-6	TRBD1	CASSLEAGGNSPLHF	TGTGCCAGCAGCTTAGAGGCAGGGGGAAATTCACCCCTCCACTTT
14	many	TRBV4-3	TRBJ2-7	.	CASSQDDSSYEQYF	TGCGCCAGCAGCCAAGATGACAGCTCCTACGAGCAGTACTTC
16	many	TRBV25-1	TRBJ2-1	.	CASSAPLRSGDNEQFF	TGTGCCAGCAGTGCCCCTTTGCGGAGTGGGGACAATGAGCAGTTCTTC
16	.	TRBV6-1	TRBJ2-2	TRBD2	CASTRTSGTNTGELFF	TGTGCCAGCACCCGGACTAGCGGAACGAACACCGGGGAGCTGTTTTTT
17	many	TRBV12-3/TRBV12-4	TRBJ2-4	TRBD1	CASSPGQGSLAKNIQYF	TGTGCCAGCAGTCCTGGACAGGGATCTTTAGCCAAAAACATTCAGTACTTC
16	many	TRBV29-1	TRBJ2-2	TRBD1	CSVEGGTGRATGELFF	TGCAGCGTTGAGGGGGGGACAGGGAGGGCCACCGGGGAGCTGTTTTTT
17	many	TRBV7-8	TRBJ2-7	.	CASSLRIPGVVSYEQYF	TGTGCCAGCAGCTTAAGGATCCCGGGAGTCGTCTCCTACGAGCAGTACTTC
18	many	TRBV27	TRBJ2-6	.	CASSGVTPVYSGANVLTF	TGTGCCAGCAGTGGTGTCACGCCCGTTTACTCTGGGGCCAACGTCCTGACTTTC
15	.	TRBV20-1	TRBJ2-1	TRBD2	CSARDWGLAGVEQFF	TGCAGTGCTAGAGATTGGGGACTAGCGGGGGTTGAGCAGTTCTTC
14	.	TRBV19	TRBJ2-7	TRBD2	CASSTSGASYEQYF	TGTGCCAGTAGTACTAGCGGGGCCTCCTACGAGCAGTACTTC
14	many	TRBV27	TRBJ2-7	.	CASSFSGGRYEQYF	TGTGCCAGCAGTTTCAGTGGGGGCCGTTACGAGCAGTACTTC
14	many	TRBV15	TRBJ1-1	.	CATSRERMNTEAFF	TGTGCCACCAGCAGGGAGAGAATGAACACTGAAGCTTTCTTT
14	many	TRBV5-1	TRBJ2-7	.	CASSLTQGLYEQYF	TGCGCCAGCAGCTTGACCCAGGGGCTGTACGAGCAGTACTTC
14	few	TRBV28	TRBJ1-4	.	CASRPDPLREKLFF	TGTGCCAGCAGACCAGACCCATTAAGAGAAAAACTGTTTTTT
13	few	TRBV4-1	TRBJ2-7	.	CASSQAWNYEQYF	TGCGCCAGCAGCCAAGCTTGGAACTACGAGCAGTACTTC
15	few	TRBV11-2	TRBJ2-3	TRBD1	CASSSQGAHTDTQYF	TGTGCCAGCAGCTCTCAGGGGGCGCACACAGATACGCAGTATTTT
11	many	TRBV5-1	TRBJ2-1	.	CASRSGHEQFF	TGCGCCAGCAGGTCCGGACATGAGCAGTTCTTC
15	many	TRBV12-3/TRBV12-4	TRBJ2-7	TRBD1	CASSVRRGPSYEQYF	TGTGCCAGCAGTGTGCGAAGGGGGCCCTCCTACGAGCAGTACTTC
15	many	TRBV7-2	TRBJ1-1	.	CASSLGGDMNTEAFF	TGTGCCAGCAGCTTAGGGGGCGACATGAACACTGAAGCTTTCTTT
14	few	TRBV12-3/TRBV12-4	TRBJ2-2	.	CASRFLLASGELFF	TGTGCCAGCAGATTCTTACTAGCCTCCGGGGAGCTGTTTTTT
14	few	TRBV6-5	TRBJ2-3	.	CASSYSTGRDTQYF	TGTGCCAGCAGTTACTCGACAGGGAGGGATACGCAGTATTTT
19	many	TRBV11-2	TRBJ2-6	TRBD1	CASSFIGTGGSSGANVLTF	TGTGCCAGCAGCTTCATAGGGACAGGGGGAAGCTCTGGGGCCAACGTCCTGACTTTC
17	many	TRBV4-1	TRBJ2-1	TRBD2	CASSQDPAGGLHNEQFF	TGCGCCAGCAGCCAAGACCCGGCGGGGGGACTCCACAATGAGCAGTTCTTC
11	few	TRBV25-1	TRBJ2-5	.	CASSGRVSQYF	TGTGCCAGCAGTGGGAGGGTGTCCCAGTACTTC
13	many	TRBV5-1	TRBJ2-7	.	CASSPDVGYEQYF	TGCGCCAGCAGCCCGGACGTCGGCTACGAGCAGTACTTC
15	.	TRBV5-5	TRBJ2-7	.	CASSNADGSSYEQYF	TGTGCCAGCAGTAATGCGGACGGGAGCTCCTACGAGCAGTACTTC
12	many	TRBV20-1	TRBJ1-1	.	CSARDLNTEAFF	TGCAGTGCTAGAGATCTGAACACTGAAGCTTTCTTT
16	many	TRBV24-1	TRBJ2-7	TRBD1	CATSDPRGRGQDEQYF	TGTGCCACCAGTGACCCCCGGGGAAGGGGGCAGGACGAGCAGTACTTC
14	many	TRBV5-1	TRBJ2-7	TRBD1	CASSSRTGDHEQYF	TGCGCCAGCAGCTCGAGGACAGGGGACCACGAGCAGTACTTC